This T cell receptor (beta chain) was identified during a study of cytotoxic CD8 clonotypes in ibrutinib-treated CLL. Background on the study: There were approximately ten relapsed/refractory patients and roughly 15 treatment-naive patients, and under 18 were IGHV unmutated. General study points: Treatment saw public clonotypes, which were uncommon, either contract or stay stable. Baseline clonality exceeded age-matched healthy donors and tracked circulating CD8+ T-cell counts.

Deep sequencing aimed at 1 in 200,000 to 1 in 1 million T cells' resolution. Some clones are missing from TCRdb's copy, which holds only in-frame ones; the method was immunoSEQ multiplex PCR. The sample shows 150,000 or so clones, 70% to 90% of them seen only once. Worth noting for this clone: The target antigen is unknown.

Germline assignment: CDR1 LNHNV and CDR2 YYDKDF (reference sequence). V lost 5 bases to trimming and J lost 8 bases, with 10 bases between them. CDR3 size: 12 residues. This TCR derives from a human donor with chronic lymphocytic leukemia. Sequencing used PBMCs, obtained after 36 months of ibrutinib treatment. The gene calls are TRBV15 and TRBJ2-1, with D hard to call. The CDR3 protein is CATSRMSYEQFF. The CDR3, as DNA: TGTGCCACCAGCCGGATGTCCTATGAGCAGTTCTTC.